The sample holds a few counts of the clone carrying this T cell receptor (beta chain). The identical CDR3 is also encoded by other nucleotide sequences in the sample. The primer mix had 60 Vbeta and 13 Jbeta primers. Clones were read by immunoSEQ multiplex PCR, and TCRdb kept only the in-frame ones, dropping some. The sample includes 180,000 or so clones, roughly 85% of them seen just once. CDR3 length equals 11 residues. The V gene's germline CDR1 is MDHEN and CDR2 SYDVKM. Trimming removed 4 bases from V and 4 bases from J, with 5 bases in between. This entry belongs to a study of cytomegalovirus exposure and HLA in healthy donors.

The V and J genes are TRBV28 and TRBJ2-7; D ambiguous. This sequence was found in a man in his forties in good health and CMV-seropositive. Source material: PBMCs. The CDR3 DNA reads TGTGCCAGCAGTTCCTATTACGAGCAGTACTTC. This encodes CASSSYYEQYF.